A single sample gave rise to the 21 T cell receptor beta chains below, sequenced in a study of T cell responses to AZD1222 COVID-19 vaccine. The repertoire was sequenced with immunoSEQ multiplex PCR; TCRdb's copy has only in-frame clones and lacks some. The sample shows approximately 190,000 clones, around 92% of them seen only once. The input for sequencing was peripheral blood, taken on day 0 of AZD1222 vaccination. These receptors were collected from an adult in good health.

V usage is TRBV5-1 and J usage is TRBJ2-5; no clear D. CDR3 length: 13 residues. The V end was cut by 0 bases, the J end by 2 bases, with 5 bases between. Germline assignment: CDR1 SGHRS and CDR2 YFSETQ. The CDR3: CASSLGFQETQYF. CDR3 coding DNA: TGCGCCAGCAGCTTGGGGTTTCAAGAGACCCAGTACTTC.

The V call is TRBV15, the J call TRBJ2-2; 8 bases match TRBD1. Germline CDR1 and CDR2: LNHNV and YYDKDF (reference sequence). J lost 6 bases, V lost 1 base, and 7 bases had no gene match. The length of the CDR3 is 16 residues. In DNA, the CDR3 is TGTGCCACCAGCAGAGGACAGGGGTGGTCTGCCGGGGAGCTGTTTTTT. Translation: CATSRGQGWSAGELFF.

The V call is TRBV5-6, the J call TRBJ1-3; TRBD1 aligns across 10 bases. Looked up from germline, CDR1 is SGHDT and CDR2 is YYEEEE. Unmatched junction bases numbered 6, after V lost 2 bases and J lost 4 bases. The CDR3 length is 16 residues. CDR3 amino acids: CASSFLGQGFGNTIYF. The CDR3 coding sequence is TGTGCCAGCAGCTTTCTGGGACAGGGGTTCGGAAACACCATATATTTT.

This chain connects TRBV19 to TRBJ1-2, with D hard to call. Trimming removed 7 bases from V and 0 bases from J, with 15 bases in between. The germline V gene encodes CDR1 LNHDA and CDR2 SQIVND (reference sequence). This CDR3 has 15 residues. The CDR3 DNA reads TGTGCCAGTAATCCGACCCAGGCCGCTAACTATGGCTACACCTTC. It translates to CASNPTQAANYGYTF.

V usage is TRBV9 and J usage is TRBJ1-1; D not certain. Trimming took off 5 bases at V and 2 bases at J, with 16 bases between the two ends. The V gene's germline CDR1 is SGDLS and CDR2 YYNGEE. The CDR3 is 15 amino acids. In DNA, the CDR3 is TGTGCCAGCAGTGAAGCAGGTTTTCCAAACACTGAAGCTTTCTTT. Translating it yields CASSEAGFPNTEAFF.

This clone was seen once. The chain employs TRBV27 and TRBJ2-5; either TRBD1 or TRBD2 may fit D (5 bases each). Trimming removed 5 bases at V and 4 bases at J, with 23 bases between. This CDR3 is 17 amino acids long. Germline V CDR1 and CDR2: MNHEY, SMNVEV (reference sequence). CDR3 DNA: TGTGCCAGCAGTCCACTTAATCGCTGGGACGAGCCAGAGACCCAGTACTTC. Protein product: CASSPLNRWDEPETQYF.

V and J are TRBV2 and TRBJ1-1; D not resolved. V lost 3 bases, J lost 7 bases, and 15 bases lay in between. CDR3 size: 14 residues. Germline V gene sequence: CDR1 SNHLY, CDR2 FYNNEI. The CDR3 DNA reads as TGTGCCAGCAGTGATGACTCCACGAAGGATGAAGCTTTCTTT. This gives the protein CASSDDSTKDEAFF.

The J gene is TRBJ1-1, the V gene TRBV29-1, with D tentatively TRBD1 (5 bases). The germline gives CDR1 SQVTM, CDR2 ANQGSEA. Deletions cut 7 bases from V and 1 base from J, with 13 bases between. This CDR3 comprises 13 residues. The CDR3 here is CSARTRGNTEAFF. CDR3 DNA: TGCAGCGCAAGGACAAGGGGGAACACTGAAGCTTTCTTT.

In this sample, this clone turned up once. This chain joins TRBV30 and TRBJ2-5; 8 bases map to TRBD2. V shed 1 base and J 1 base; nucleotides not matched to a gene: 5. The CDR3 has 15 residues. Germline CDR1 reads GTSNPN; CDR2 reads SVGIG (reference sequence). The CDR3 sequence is CAWSAWTSFQETQYF. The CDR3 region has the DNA TGTGCCTGGAGTGCCTGGACTAGCTTCCAAGAGACCCAGTACTTC.

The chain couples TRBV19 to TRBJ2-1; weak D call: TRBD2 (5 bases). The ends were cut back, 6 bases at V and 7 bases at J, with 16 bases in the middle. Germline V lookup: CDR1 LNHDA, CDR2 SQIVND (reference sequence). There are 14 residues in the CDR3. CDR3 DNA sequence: TGTGCCAGTAGCCAAACCCCGATAGCGAATGAGCAGTTCTTC. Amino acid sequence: CASSQTPIANEQFF.

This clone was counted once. The CDR3 DNA sequence: TGCGCCAGCAGCTTGAGAGCGGGTTACAATGAGCAGTTCTTC. Encoded protein: CASSLRAGYNEQFF. The chain uses TRBV5-1 and TRBJ2-1, with a tentative D call TRBD2 (6 bases). The CDR3 covers 14 residues. Germline CDR1 is SGHRS and CDR2 is YFSETQ. Trimming removed 1 base at V and 4 bases at J, with 9 bases between.

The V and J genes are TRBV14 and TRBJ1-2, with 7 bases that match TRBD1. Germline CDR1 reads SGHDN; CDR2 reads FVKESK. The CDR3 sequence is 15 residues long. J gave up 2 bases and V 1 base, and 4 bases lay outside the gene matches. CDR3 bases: TGTGCCAGCAGCCAAGTGGGACAGAACAACTATGGCTACACCTTC. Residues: CASSQVGQNNYGYTF.

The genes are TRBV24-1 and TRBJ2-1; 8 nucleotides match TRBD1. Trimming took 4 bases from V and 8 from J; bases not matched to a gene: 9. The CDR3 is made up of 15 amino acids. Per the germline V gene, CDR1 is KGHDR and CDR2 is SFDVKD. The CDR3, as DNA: TGTGCCACCAGTGACTTGACAGGGGCCGGCCATGAGCAGTTCTTC. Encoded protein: CATSDLTGAGHEQFF.

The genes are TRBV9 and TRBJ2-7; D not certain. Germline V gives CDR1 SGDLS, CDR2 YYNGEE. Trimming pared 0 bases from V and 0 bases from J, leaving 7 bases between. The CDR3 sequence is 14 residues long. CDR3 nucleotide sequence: TGTGCCAGCAGCGTAGGCGATAGCTCCTACGAGCAGTACTTC. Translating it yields CASSVGDSSYEQYF.

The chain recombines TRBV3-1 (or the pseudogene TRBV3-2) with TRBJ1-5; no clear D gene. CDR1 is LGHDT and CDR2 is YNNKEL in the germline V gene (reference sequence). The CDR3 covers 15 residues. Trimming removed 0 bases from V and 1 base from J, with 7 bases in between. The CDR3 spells CASSQEGRSNQPQHF. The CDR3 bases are TGTGCCAGCAGCCAAGAAGGGCGAAGCAATCAGCCCCAGCATTTT.

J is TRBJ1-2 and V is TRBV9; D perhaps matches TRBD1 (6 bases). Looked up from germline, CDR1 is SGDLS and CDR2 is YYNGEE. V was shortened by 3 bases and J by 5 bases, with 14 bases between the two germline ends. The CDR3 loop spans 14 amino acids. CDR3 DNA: TGTGCCAGCAGCGACAGGGCCGCATCATATGGCTACACCTTC. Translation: CASSDRAASYGYTF.

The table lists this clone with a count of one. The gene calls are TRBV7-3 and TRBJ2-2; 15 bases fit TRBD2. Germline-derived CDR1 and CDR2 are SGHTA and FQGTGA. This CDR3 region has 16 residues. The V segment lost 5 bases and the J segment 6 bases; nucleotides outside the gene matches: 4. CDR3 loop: CASSRTSGRGAGELFF. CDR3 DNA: TGTGCCAGCAGCCGGACTAGCGGGAGGGGGGCCGGGGAGCTGTTTTTT. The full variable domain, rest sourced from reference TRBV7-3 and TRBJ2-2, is GAGVSQTPSNKVTEKGKYVELRCDPISGHTALYWYRQSLGQGPEFLIYFQGTGAADDSGLPNDRFFAVRPEGSVSTLKIQRTERGDSAVYLCASSRTSGRGAGELFFGEGSRLTVL.

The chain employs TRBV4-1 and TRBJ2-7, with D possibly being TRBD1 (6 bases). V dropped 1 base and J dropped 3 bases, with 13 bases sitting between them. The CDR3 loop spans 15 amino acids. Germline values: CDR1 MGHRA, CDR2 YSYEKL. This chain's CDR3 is CASSQVRGPYYEQYF. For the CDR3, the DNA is TGCGCCAGCAGCCAAGTCAGGGGCCCCTACTACGAGCAGTACTTC.

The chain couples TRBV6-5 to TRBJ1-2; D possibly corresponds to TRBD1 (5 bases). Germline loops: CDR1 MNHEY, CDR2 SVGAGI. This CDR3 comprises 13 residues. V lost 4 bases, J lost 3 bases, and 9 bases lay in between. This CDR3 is CASSSRVYYGYTF. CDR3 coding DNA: TGTGCCAGCAGTTCCAGGGTTTACTATGGCTACACCTTC.

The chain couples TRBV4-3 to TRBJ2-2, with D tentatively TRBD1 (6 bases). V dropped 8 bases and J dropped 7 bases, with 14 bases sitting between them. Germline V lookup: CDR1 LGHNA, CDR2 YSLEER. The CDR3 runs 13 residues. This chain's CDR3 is CASGRGVGGELFF. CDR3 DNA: TGCGCCAGCGGCAGGGGTGTTGGCGGGGAGCTGTTTTTT.

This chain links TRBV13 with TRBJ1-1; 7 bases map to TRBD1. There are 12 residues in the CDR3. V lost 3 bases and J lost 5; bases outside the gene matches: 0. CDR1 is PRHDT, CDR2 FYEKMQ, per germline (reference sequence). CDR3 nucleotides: TGTGCCAGCAGCTTCAGGGGGACTGAAGCTTTCTTT. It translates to CASSFRGTEAFF.